These 27 T cell receptor beta chains came from one sample sequenced in a study of blood T cell repertoires in COVID-19. Method: immunoSEQ multiplex PCR; TCRdb's copy keeps in-frame clones and lacks some. The table records 130,000 to 150,000 clones, around nine tenths of them present only once. Specimen: peripheral blood. The receptors here all came from a human donor in a cohort sampled during active COVID-19.

CDR3 residues: CTSSDLGRETQYF. The CDR3 DNA reads TGCACCAGCAGCGATCTGGGCCGCGAGACCCAGTACTTC. The chain couples TRBV1 to TRBJ2-5; the tabulated D call, TRBD1, remains unverified against the DNA. TRBV1 is tagged as a pseudogene. This CDR3 region has 13 residues.

This chain links TRBV25-1 with TRBJ1-2; D may be TRBD1 (5 bases). Trimming took off 7 bases at V and 4 bases at J, with 10 bases between the two ends. CDR1 is MGHDK, CDR2 SYGVNS, per germline. This CDR3 contains 12 residues. Here the CDR3 reads CASTAQGYGYTF. The DNA of the CDR3 is TGTGCCAGCACCGCTCAGGGCTATGGCTACACCTTC.

The chain uses TRBV27 and TRBJ1-2, with 8 positions matching TRBD1. The V gene's germline CDR1 is MNHEY and CDR2 SMNVEV (reference sequence). The CDR3 is 14 amino acids. With 5 bases clipped from V and 4 bases from J, the junction kept 6 bases outside the gene matches. The CDR3, as DNA: TGTGCCAGCAGTCCCAGGGGGCGCCCCTATGGCTACACCTTC. This sequence encodes CASSPRGRPYGYTF.

The genes are TRBV6-1 and TRBJ1-2, with TRBD1 matching over 10 bases. Trimming took 3 bases from V and 4 from J; bases not matched to a gene: 2. In germline, CDR1 is MNHNS, CDR2 SASEGT. The CDR3 length is 14 residues. CDR3 bases: TGTGCCAGCAGTGAGGGACAGGGGACCTATGGCTACACCTTC. Its translation is CASSEGQGTYGYTF.

The chain combines TRBV5-1 with TRBJ2-2; TRBD1 is a possible D gene (6 bases). The germline V gene encodes CDR1 SGHRS and CDR2 YFSETQ. This CDR3 has 14 amino acids. V lost 4 bases to trimming and J lost 3 bases, with 10 bases between them. For the CDR3, the DNA is TGCGCCAGCAGCCTACAGGGTCACACCGGGGAGCTGTTTTTT. Its translation is CASSLQGHTGELFF. The complete variable domain, with remaining parts taken from reference TRBV5-1 and TRBJ2-2, reads KAGVTQTPRYLIKTRGQQVTLSCSPISGHRSVSWYQQTPGQGLQFLFEYFSETQRNKGNFPGRFSGRQFSNSRSEMNVSTLELGDSALYLCASSLQGHTGELFFGEGSRLTVL.

The gene calls are TRBV6-5 and TRBJ1-1; D is undetermined. Trimming took 7 bases from V and 1 from J, leaving 10 bases between them. Germline CDR1 reads MNHEY; CDR2 reads SVGAGI. This CDR3 is 13 amino acids long. Here the CDR3 reads CASTLPENTEAFF. CDR3 DNA sequence: TGTGCCAGCACCCTTCCAGAGAACACTGAAGCTTTCTTT.

The chain has TRBV15 and TRBJ2-5, with a possible D match to TRBD2 (7 bases). The CDR3 covers 16 residues. From germline, CDR1 is LNHNV and CDR2 YYDKDF (reference sequence). V gave up 5 bases and J gave up 4 bases, with 20 bases separating them. CDR3 DNA: TGTGCCACCAGCGAAAGTAGAGGGGGGGCCGGAGAGACCCAGTACTTC. This gives the protein CATSESRGGAGETQYF.

This clone occurred a few times. The rearrangement links TRBV7-2 to TRBJ2-7, with D possibly matching TRBD1 (7 bases). The CDR3 length is 15 residues. The ends were cut back, 4 bases at V and 0 bases at J, with 13 bases in the middle. CDR1 is SGHTA and CDR2 is FQGNSA in the germline V gene. The CDR3, as DNA: TGTGCCAGCAGCTACAGGGGAGGAAGCTCCTACGAGCAGTACTTC. This encodes CASSYRGGSSYEQYF.

The V and J genes are TRBV19 and TRBJ2-5, with 11 bases lining up with TRBD1. This CDR3 has 14 amino acids. Germline CDR1 and CDR2: LNHDA and SQIVND (reference sequence). Trimming at V came to 3 bases and at J to 5 bases, leaving 2 bases not matched to a gene. CDR3 nucleotide sequence: TGTGCCAGTAGTATGGGGACAGGGGGGGAGACCCAGTACTTC. Translation: CASSMGTGGETQYF. The full variable domain, completed using reference TRBV19 and TRBJ2-5, is DGGITQSPKYLFRKEGQNVTLSCEQNLNHDAMYWYRQDPGQGLRLIYYSQIVNDFQKGDIAEGYSVSREKKESFPLTVTSAQKNPTAFYLCASSMGTGGETQYFGPGTRLLVL.

The CDR3 DNA follows: TGTGCCAGCAGCCAAGGACTCAGGGGAAGGGGGAAACTGTTTTTT. Translation gives CASSQGLRGRGKLFF. V is TRBV14 and J is TRBJ1-4; D might be TRBD1 (6 bases). Trimming shortened V by 1 base and J by 11 bases, and 17 bases separated the two germline ends. There are 15 residues in the CDR3. CDR1 is SGHDN, CDR2 FVKESK, per germline.

V gene TRBV2 combines with J gene TRBJ1-1; 7 bases match TRBD1. Germline CDR1 reads SNHLY; CDR2 reads FYNNEI. The CDR3 is 15 residues long. Unmatched junction bases numbered 5, after V lost 3 bases and J lost 1 base. CDR3 in amino acids: CASSDPSGGNTEAFF. The CDR3 DNA follows: TGTGCCAGCAGTGATCCGTCAGGGGGGAACACTGAAGCTTTCTTT.

This chain connects TRBV9 to TRBJ2-1; the match to TRBD2 covers 13 bases. V lost 3 bases, J lost 6 bases, and 6 bases stayed unmatched. The CDR3 contains 16 residues. Germline CDR1 is SGDLS and CDR2 is YYNGEE. In DNA form, the CDR3 reads TGTGCCAGCAGCGCCCAACTAGCGGGGGGGGCCAATGAGCAGTTCTTC. As protein: CASSAQLAGGANEQFF. Full variable domain (remainder filled in from reference TRBV9 and TRBJ2-1): DSGVTQTPKHLITATGQRVTLRCSPRSGDLSVYWYQQSLDQGLQFLIQYYNGEERAKGNILERFSAQQFPDLHSELNLSSLELGDSALYFCASSAQLAGGANEQFFGPGTRLTVL.

V is TRBV5-4 and J is TRBJ1-2; D call uncertain. Trimming shortened V by 1 base and J by 6 bases, and 13 bases separated the two germline ends. The CDR3 has 14 residues. From germline, CDR1 is SGHNT and CDR2 YYREEE (reference sequence). CDR3 in DNA: TGTGCCAGCAGCTTGAATTTTGGAGAAGATGGCTACACCTTC. Amino acids: CASSLNFGEDGYTF. Drawing the rest from reference TRBV5-4 and TRBJ1-2, the complete variable domain is ETGVTQSPTHLIKTRGQQVTLRCSSQSGHNTVSWYQQALGQGPQFIFQYYREEENGRGNFPPRFSGLQFPNYSSELNVNALELDDSALYLCASSLNFGEDGYTFGSGTRLTVV.

The chain links TRBV9 to TRBJ2-2; D gene uncertain. V gave up 0 bases and J gave up 0 bases, with 6 bases separating them. Germline V gene data show CDR1 as SGDLS and CDR2 as YYNGEE. CDR3 size: 15 residues. CDR3 sequence reads: CASSVASTNTGELFF. DNA for the CDR3: TGTGCCAGCAGCGTAGCTAGTACGAACACCGGGGAGCTGTTTTTT.

In its sample, this clone was seen a few times. This rearrangement joins TRBV2 to TRBJ1-5; 10 bases agree with TRBD1. From germline, CDR1 is SNHLY and CDR2 FYNNEI. The CDR3 runs to 14 residues. Losses at the gene ends were 6 bases for V and 7 bases for J; bases not matched to a gene: 6. For the CDR3, the DNA is TGTGCCAGCAGCCGGGACAGGGGAGTCCAGCCCCAGCATTTT. Amino acids: CASSRDRGVQPQHF.

The rearrangement links TRBV7-3 to TRBJ2-3, with TRBD1 as a possible D gene (5 bases). CDR1 is SGHTA, CDR2 FQGTGA, per germline. V was shortened by 2 bases and J by 0 bases, with 15 bases between the two germline ends. The CDR3 has 17 residues. This chain's CDR3 is CASSLWAIGVSTDTQYF. The CDR3 DNA sequence: TGTGCCAGCAGCTTATGGGCCATAGGGGTTAGCACAGATACGCAGTATTTT.

The chain combines TRBV13 with TRBJ2-5; 8 nucleotides match TRBD2. The J segment lost 5 bases and the V segment lost 0 bases, leaving 8 bases of the junction unmatched. The CDR3 covers 16 residues. Germline V gives CDR1 PRHDT, CDR2 FYEKMQ (reference sequence). CDR3 sequence: CASSLGAGGALETQYF. The CDR3 region has the DNA TGTGCCAGCAGCTTAGGAGCCGGGGGGGCGTTGGAGACCCAGTACTTC. The full variable domain, with the rest looked up from reference TRBV13 and TRBJ2-5, is AAGVIQSPRHLIKEKRETATLKCYPIPRHDTVYWYQQGPGQDPQFLISFYEKMQSDKGSIPDRFSAQQFSDYHSELNMSSLELGDSALYFCASSLGAGGALETQYFGPGTRLLVL.

This chain links TRBV9 with TRBJ2-3, with D perhaps matching TRBD1 (5 bases). Looked up from germline, CDR1 is SGDLS and CDR2 is YYNGEE. Trimming pared 1 base from V and 5 bases from J, leaving 11 bases between. CDR3 size: 14 residues. The CDR3 region has the DNA TGTGCCAGCAGCGTAAGGGGATTGGAAGATACGCAGTATTTT. It yields the protein CASSVRGLEDTQYF.

The chain uses TRBV19 and TRBJ2-1; 13 bases match TRBD2. The CDR3 runs 16 residues. Unmatched junction bases numbered 9, after V lost 5 bases and J lost 8 bases. Germline loops: CDR1 LNHDA, CDR2 SQIVND (reference sequence). DNA for the CDR3: TGTGCCAGTAGTTTCGGGACTAGCGGGGCGGCATATGAGCAGTTCTTC. This encodes CASSFGTSGAAYEQFF. The whole variable domain, remainder taken from reference TRBV19 and TRBJ2-1, is DGGITQSPKYLFRKEGQNVTLSCEQNLNHDAMYWYRQDPGQGLRLIYYSQIVNDFQKGDIAEGYSVSREKKESFPLTVTSAQKNPTAFYLCASSFGTSGAAYEQFFGPGTRLTVL.

This clone appeared a single time. The chain couples TRBV5-1 to TRBJ2-1; D ambiguous. Looked up from germline, CDR1 is SGHRS and CDR2 is YFSETQ. V lost 4 bases and J lost 0, with 11 bases in between. CDR3 length: 15 residues. CDR3 sequence (DNA): TGCGCCAGCAGCCCGTACAGAAACTCCTACAATGAGCAGTTCTTC. It translates to CASSPYRNSYNEQFF.

The V call is TRBV11-2, the J call TRBJ2-5; D is ambiguous. CDR3 length equals 13 residues. V was shortened by 6 bases and J by 2 bases, with 10 bases between the two germline ends. In germline, CDR1 is SGHAT, CDR2 FQNNGV. The CDR3 loop reads CASSFTAQETQYF. For the CDR3, the DNA is TGTGCCAGCAGTTTTACAGCTCAAGAGACCCAGTACTTC.

This clone was counted once. This chain uses TRBV29-1 with TRBJ1-2; TRBD1 aligns across 7 bases. The V gene end was trimmed by 7 bases and the J gene end by 7 bases; junction bases not matched to a gene: 9. The V gene's germline CDR1 is SQVTM and CDR2 ANQGSEA. This CDR3 region has 12 residues. CDR3 amino acids: CSAMTGLGGYTF. The DNA of the CDR3 is TGCAGCGCCATGACAGGGTTAGGTGGCTACACCTTC.

Only one count was recorded for this clone. This chain links TRBV7-3 with TRBJ2-1; 12 positions match TRBD2. Germline trimming cut 4 bases from V and 6 bases from J; bases unmatched to any gene: 7. Germline CDR1 and CDR2: SGHTA and FQGTGA. This CDR3 has 16 amino acids. For the CDR3, the DNA is TGTGCCAGCAGCTCCCAGCGACTAGCGGGGGCCAATGAGCAGTTCTTC. Translating gives CASSSQRLAGANEQFF.

This clone came up once. The chain links TRBV19 to TRBJ1-1; a weak D match, TRBD1 (5 bases). CDR1 is LNHDA and CDR2 is SQIVND in the germline V gene (reference sequence). This CDR3 region has 17 residues. Trimming pared 4 bases from V and 0 bases from J, leaving 18 bases between. DNA for the CDR3: TGTGCCAGTAGTACCAATGGACACGTGAGAGTGAACACTGAAGCTTTCTTT. Translation: CASSTNGHVRVNTEAFF.

The chain combines TRBV18 with TRBJ1-4; 9 nucleotides line up with TRBD1. Germline V gene data show CDR1 as KGHSH and CDR2 as LQKENI. J gave up 8 bases and V 2 bases, and 3 bases lay outside the gene matches. This CDR3 contains 14 residues. This chain's CDR3 is CASSPGTGLEKLFF. Here the CDR3 DNA reads TGTGCCAGCTCACCAGGGACAGGGCTAGAAAAACTGTTTTTT.

The rearrangement joins TRBV7-2 to TRBJ1-6, with TRBD1 as a possible D gene (5 bases). V shed 7 bases and J shed 8 bases, with 18 bases lying between them. Germline lookup yields CDR1 SGHTA and CDR2 FQGNSA. The CDR3 covers 15 residues. The CDR3 nucleotides read TGTGCCAGCACCCAACTGGACGGACACCATTCACCCCTCCACTTT. Protein product: CASTQLDGHHSPLHF.

The chain has TRBV12-5 and TRBJ2-5; D might be TRBD2 (5 bases). Germline V gene sequence: CDR1 LGHNT, CDR2 FRNRAP. V lost 8 bases to trimming and J lost 5 bases, with 12 bases between them. There are 12 residues in the CDR3. The CDR3, as DNA: TGTGCTAGTCGACCCGGCGGGGAGACCCAGTACTTC. Its protein product is CASRPGGETQYF.